This record looks at one TCR beta chain sequence and its context. Its antigen is unidentified. The sample belongs to a study of T cell responses to AZD1222 COVID-19 vaccine. Study-wide results and caveats: A mostly white British donor set with more females was recruited, and clonal diversity was possibly underestimated. Repertoire samples came only from after the peak T cell response.

Profiling relied on immunoSEQ multiplex PCR, and the TCRdb table lists in-frame clones only, not all of them. Found here are approximately 160,000 clones, about 92% of them singletons; the top ten hold roughly 0.9%. The CDR3 spans 19 residues. V lost 2 bases to trimming and J lost 3 bases, with 26 bases between them. Looked up from germline, CDR1 is MNHNS and CDR2 is SASEGT. V usage is TRBV6-1 and J usage is TRBJ2-7; no clear D. The TCR originated in an adult in good health. This specimen was peripheral blood, taken on day 0 of AZD1222 vaccination. DNA of the CDR3: TGTGCCAGCAGTGAATGGAGATCTCTACTCCTCAAGACCTTCTACGAGCAGTACTTC. This codes for CASSEWRSLLLKTFYEQYF.